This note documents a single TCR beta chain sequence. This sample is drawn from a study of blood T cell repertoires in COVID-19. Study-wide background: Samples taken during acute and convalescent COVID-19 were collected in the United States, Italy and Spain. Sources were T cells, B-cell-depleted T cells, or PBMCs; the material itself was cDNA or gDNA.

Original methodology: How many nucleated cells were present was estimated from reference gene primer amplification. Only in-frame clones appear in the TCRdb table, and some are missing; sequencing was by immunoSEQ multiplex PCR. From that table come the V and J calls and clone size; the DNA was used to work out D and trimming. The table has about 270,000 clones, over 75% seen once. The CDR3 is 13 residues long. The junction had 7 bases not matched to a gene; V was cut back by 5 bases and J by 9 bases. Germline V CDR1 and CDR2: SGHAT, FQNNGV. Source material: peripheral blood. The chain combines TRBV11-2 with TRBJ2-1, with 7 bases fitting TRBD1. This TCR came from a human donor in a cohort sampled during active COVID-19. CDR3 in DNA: TGTGCCAGCAGCACGACAGGGTATAGTGAGCAGTTCTTC. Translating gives CASSTTGYSEQFF.